These T cell receptor beta chains were read from a single sample in a study of T cells in Graves' hyperthyroidism and ophthalmopathy. MiXCR, run by TCRdb on the multiplex PCR reads, gives a single entry per CDR3 protein. The table has about 58,000 distinct CDR3 sequences, around half seen once. The sample was blood. Receptors originate from a woman between 25 and 40 years old with Graves' ophthalmopathy. Both conserved end residues are part of each CDR3. A D gene is named only where the DNA matches it firmly. Only some rows state a clone size, as once, few, many or a class for expanded clones.

J gene: TRBJ2-7; V gene: TRBV28; clone size: .; D gene: .; CDR3 length: 13; CDR3 DNA: TGTGCCAGCAAGGGGGTCGAAGCTAGCGGGCAGTACTTC; CDR3 protein: CASKGVEASGQYF
J gene: TRBJ1-1; V gene: TRBV6-1; clone size: many; D gene: .; CDR3 length: 15; CDR3 DNA: TGTGCCAGCAGTGAAGGTCTAGGGCCGCAACGGATTGCTTTCTTT; CDR3 protein: CASSEGLGPQRIAFF
J gene: TRBJ1-2; V gene: TRBV19; clone size: many; D gene: TRBD1; CDR3 length: 15; CDR3 DNA: TGTGCCAGTAGTACCCCGGGACAGGGGTTTTCCGGCTACACCTTC; CDR3 protein: CASSTPGQGFSGYTF
J gene: TRBJ2-5; V gene: TRBV7-6; clone size: many; D gene: .; CDR3 length: 14; CDR3 DNA: TGTGCCAGCAGCCCAACAACTTACCAAGAGACCCAGTACTTC; CDR3 protein: CASSPTTYQETQYF
J gene: TRBJ2-5; V gene: TRBV11-2; clone size: many; D gene: .; CDR3 length: 13; CDR3 DNA: TGTGCCAGCAGCAGACAGGTTACGGAGACCCAGTACTTC; CDR3 protein: CASSRQVTETQYF
J gene: TRBJ2-7; V gene: TRBV28; clone size: .; D gene: .; CDR3 length: 12; CDR3 DNA: TGCGCCAGCAGTTTATCCAACTACGAGCAGTGCTTC; CDR3 protein: CASSLSNYEQCF
J gene: TRBJ1-1; V gene: TRBV15; clone size: .; D gene: .; CDR3 length: 15; CDR3 DNA: TGTGCCACCAGCAGAGTGTTGCAAGGGGACACTGAAGCTTTCTTT; CDR3 protein: CATSRVLQGDTEAFF
J gene: TRBJ2-4; V gene: TRBV3-1; clone size: few; D gene: TRBD2; CDR3 length: 15; CDR3 DNA: TGTGCCAGCAGCCAAGCGGGAGGGGCCAAAAACATTCAGTACTTC; CDR3 protein: CASSQAGGAKNIQYF
J gene: TRBJ1-5; V gene: TRBV19; clone size: .; D gene: TRBD1; CDR3 length: 14; CDR3 DNA: TGTGCCAGTCGCATCGAGGGGGCCAATCAGCCCCAGCATTTT; CDR3 protein: CASRIEGANQPQHF
J gene: TRBJ1-2; V gene: TRBV20-1; clone size: many; D gene: .; CDR3 length: 13; CDR3 DNA: TGCAGTGCTAGAGGGATGGGAATAGGGGGCTACACCTTC; CDR3 protein: CSARGMGIGGYTF
J gene: TRBJ1-1; V gene: TRBV2; clone size: .; D gene: .; CDR3 length: 13; CDR3 DNA: TGTGCCAGCAGGTGGCCCCCCAGCACTGAAGCTTTCTTT; CDR3 protein: CASRWPPSTEAFF
J gene: TRBJ1-5; V gene: TRBV7-9; clone size: .; D gene: .; CDR3 length: 13; CDR3 DNA: TGTGCCAGCAGCTACGGACACAACTCCTACGAGCATTTT; CDR3 protein: CASSYGHNSYEHF
J gene: TRBJ2-5; V gene: TRBV27; clone size: .; D gene: TRBD2; CDR3 length: 17; CDR3 DNA: TGTGCCAGCAGTTTAACTCGGACTAGCGGGGGGAAAGAGACCCAGTACTTC; CDR3 protein: CASSLTRTSGGKETQYF
J gene: TRBJ2-5; V gene: TRBV7-3; clone size: many; D gene: .; CDR3 length: 14; CDR3 DNA: TGTGCCAGCAGCTTATCGGCCGCACAAGAGACCCAGTACTTC; CDR3 protein: CASSLSAAQETQYF
J gene: TRBJ1-1; V gene: TRBV20-1; clone size: .; D gene: TRBD1; CDR3 length: 14; CDR3 DNA: TGCAGTGCTAGAGATAGGAGGGGGCTGACTGAAGCTTTCTTT; CDR3 protein: CSARDRRGLTEAFF
J gene: TRBJ2-1; V gene: TRBV6-5; clone size: many; D gene: TRBD2; CDR3 length: 15; CDR3 DNA: TGTGCCAGCAGTACCAGCCTAGCGGGAGCCAATGAGCAGTTCTTC; CDR3 protein: CASSTSLAGANEQFF
J gene: TRBJ2-5; V gene: TRBV20-1; clone size: .; D gene: TRBD1; CDR3 length: 14; CDR3 DNA: TGCAGTGCCAGGGGGATTGGGGGCAATCAGCCCCAGTACTTC; CDR3 protein: CSARGIGGNQPQYF
J gene: TRBJ2-1; V gene: TRBV9; clone size: .; D gene: .; CDR3 length: 13; CDR3 DNA: TGTGCCAGCAGCTCAAGGGGCAACACTGAGCAGTTCTTC; CDR3 protein: CASSSRGNTEQFF
J gene: TRBJ2-1; V gene: TRBV5-4; clone size: .; D gene: .; CDR3 length: 15; CDR3 DNA: TGTGCCAGCAGCCCCCGGGGTGGTAAGATTCCTGAGCAGTTCTTC; CDR3 protein: CASSPRGGKIPEQFF
J gene: TRBJ2-7; V gene: TRBV29-1; clone size: few; D gene: .; CDR3 length: 12; CDR3 DNA: TGCAGCGTTGAGGGCAACTACTACGAGCAGTACTTC; CDR3 protein: CSVEGNYYEQYF
J gene: TRBJ1-5; V gene: TRBV20-1; clone size: many; D gene: .; CDR3 length: 15; CDR3 DNA: TGCAGTGCTAGTGCCCCAAGAATGCCGAATCAGCCCCAGCATTTT; CDR3 protein: CSASAPRMPNQPQHF
J gene: TRBJ2-7; V gene: TRBV28; clone size: many; D gene: TRBD1; CDR3 length: 15; CDR3 DNA: TGTGCCAGCACTAATTCCCTACAGGGGGCCGGGGAGCAGTACTTC; CDR3 protein: CASTNSLQGAGEQYF
J gene: TRBJ2-1; V gene: TRBV4-1; clone size: many; D gene: TRBD1; CDR3 length: 15; CDR3 DNA: TGCGCCAGCAGCCAAGATCCAACGGGACAGACTGAGCAGTTCTTC; CDR3 protein: CASSQDPTGQTEQFF
J gene: TRBJ1-1; V gene: TRBV20-1; clone size: .; D gene: .; CDR3 length: 12; CDR3 DNA: TGCAGTGCCCCCGGGGATGACACTGAAGCTTTCTTT; CDR3 protein: CSAPGDDTEAFF
J gene: TRBJ2-1; V gene: TRBV2; clone size: many; D gene: TRBD2; CDR3 length: 13; CDR3 DNA: TGTGCCAGCGCGGGAGGGCCGGACAATGAGCAGTTCTTC; CDR3 protein: CASAGGPDNEQFF
J gene: TRBJ2-7; V gene: TRBV25-1; clone size: .; D gene: .; CDR3 length: 14; CDR3 DNA: TGTGCCAGCAGTGAATTGGGAGTGTCCTACGAGCAGTACTTC; CDR3 protein: CASSELGVSYEQYF
J gene: TRBJ2-2; V gene: TRBV6-5; clone size: many; D gene: .; CDR3 length: 13; CDR3 DNA: TGTGCCAGCAGTTACTCGGGGGTCGGGGAGCTGTTTTTT; CDR3 protein: CASSYSGVGELFF
J gene: TRBJ2-1; V gene: TRBV27; clone size: many; D gene: .; CDR3 length: 12; CDR3 DNA: TGTGCCAGCGCGTCTCGAAGCGGTGAGCAGTTCTTC; CDR3 protein: CASASRSGEQFF
J gene: TRBJ2-7; V gene: TRBV20-1; clone size: once; D gene: TRBD2; CDR3 length: 14; CDR3 DNA: TGCAGTGCAAGGGTCGGGAGGGGCGGCAAGGAGCAGTACTTC; CDR3 protein: CSARVGRGGKEQYF
J gene: TRBJ1-5; V gene: TRBV13; clone size: many; D gene: .; CDR3 length: 13; CDR3 DNA: TGTGCCAGCAGCCTTCAGGGTGTAGAGCCCCAGCATTTT; CDR3 protein: CASSLQGVEPQHF
J gene: TRBJ2-5; V gene: TRBV3-1; clone size: .; D gene: .; CDR3 length: 16; CDR3 DNA: TGTGCCAGCAGCCAACCTCGCGGCTCTGGAGGAGAGACCCAGTACTTC; CDR3 protein: CASSQPRGSGGETQYF
J gene: TRBJ1-2; V gene: TRBV19; clone size: once; D gene: .; CDR3 length: 16; CDR3 DNA: TGTGCCAGTAGTAGTGTTAGGACTAGAGCAAGATATGGCTACACCTTC; CDR3 protein: CASSSVRTRARYGYTF
J gene: TRBJ2-3; V gene: TRBV9; clone size: .; D gene: .; CDR3 length: 11; CDR3 DNA: TGTGCCAGCAGCGGGACAGAGACGCAGTATTTT; CDR3 protein: CASSGTETQYF
J gene: TRBJ2-4; V gene: TRBV18; clone size: .; D gene: TRBD1; CDR3 length: 15; CDR3 DNA: TGTGCCAGCTCACCAGGGACAGGGGAAGCTTTGCTTCAGTACTTC; CDR3 protein: CASSPGTGEALLQYF
J gene: TRBJ2-2; V gene: TRBV5-5; clone size: .; D gene: .; CDR3 length: 12; CDR3 DNA: TGTGCCAGCAGCTCCGCCCCCGGGGAGCTGTTTTTT; CDR3 protein: CASSSAPGELFF
J gene: TRBJ2-3; V gene: TRBV4-1; clone size: .; D gene: TRBD2; CDR3 length: 15; CDR3 DNA: TGCGCCAGCAGCGGGCCTAGCGGGGGCACAGATACGCAGTATTTT; CDR3 protein: CASSGPSGGTDTQYF
J gene: TRBJ2-1; V gene: TRBV28; clone size: .; D gene: .; CDR3 length: 14; CDR3 DNA: TGTGCCAGCAGTTCCTTCGCGACTTTCAATGAGCAGTTCTTC; CDR3 protein: CASSSFATFNEQFF